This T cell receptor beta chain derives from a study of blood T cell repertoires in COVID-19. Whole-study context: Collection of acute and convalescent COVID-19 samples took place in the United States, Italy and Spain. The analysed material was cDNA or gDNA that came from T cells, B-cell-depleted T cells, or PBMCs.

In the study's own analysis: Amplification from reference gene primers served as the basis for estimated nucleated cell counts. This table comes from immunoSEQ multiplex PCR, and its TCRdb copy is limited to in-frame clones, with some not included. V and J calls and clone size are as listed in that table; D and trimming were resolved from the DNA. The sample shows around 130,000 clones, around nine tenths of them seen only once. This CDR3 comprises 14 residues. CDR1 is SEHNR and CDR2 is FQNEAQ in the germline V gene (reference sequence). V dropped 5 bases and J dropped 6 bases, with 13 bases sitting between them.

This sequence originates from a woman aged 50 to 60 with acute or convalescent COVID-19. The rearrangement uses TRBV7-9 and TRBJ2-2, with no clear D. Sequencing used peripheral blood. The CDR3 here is CASSPMRLPGELFF. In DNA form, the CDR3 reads TGTGCCAGCAGCCCCATGAGGCTCCCCGGGGAGCTGTTTTTT.